The 14 T cell receptor beta chains given below trace back to one sample, sequenced in a study of regulatory T cells in long-lasting Graves disease. The TCR beta library used iRepertoire HTBI primers with Arm-PCR amplification of CDR3. One entry per CDR3 protein results from TCRdb running MiXCR on the multiplex PCR reads. The sample includes over 650,000 distinct CDR3 sequences, around 30% seen only once; the top ten take roughly 46%. Time point reported: persistent/refractory GD, antithyroid drugs over 5 years with positive TRAb. The TCR library was made from RNA that had been extracted from PBMCs in TRIzol. Here the sequenced sample was peripheral blood mononuclear cells (PBMCs), taken when the disease was refractory, from a patient treated with antithyroid drugs. These receptors were obtained from a female donor with Graves disease.

The chain carries TRBV13 and TRBJ2-3; D perhaps matches TRBD2 (6 bases). The V gene lost 3 bases and the J gene lost 3 bases, with 16 bases spanning the gap. This CDR3 region has 16 residues. Germline CDR1 reads PRHDT; CDR2 reads FYEKMQ (reference sequence). The CDR3, as DNA: TGTGCCAGCAGCTTTTTCGCGGGCGGGGAAACAGATACGCAGTATTTT. Protein sequence: CASSFFAGGETDTQYF.

The chain has TRBV29-1 and TRBJ1-2; 12 nucleotides match TRBD1. The CDR3 totals 18 residues. The V gene end was trimmed by 5 bases and the J gene end by 3 bases; junction bases not matched to a gene: 16. CDR1 and CDR2 (germline): SQVTM, ANQGSEA. CDR3 protein: CSVQTGTGGAPRDYGYTF. CDR3 in DNA: TGCAGCGTTCAAACCGGGACAGGGGGCGCCCCAAGGGACTATGGCTACACCTTC.

The genes are TRBV6-1 and TRBJ1-5; possibly TRBD1 for D (5 bases). The CDR3 is made up of 14 amino acids. From germline, CDR1 is MNHNS and CDR2 SASEGT. Deletions cut 1 base from V and 4 bases from J, with 8 bases between. CDR3 nucleotides: TGTGCCAGCAGTGAAGTGGGGCAAAATCAGCCCCAGCATTTT. It specifies CASSEVGQNQPQHF.

This chain connects TRBV12-3 or TRBV12-4 to TRBJ2-7, with a weak D call TRBD2 (5 bases). The V end was cut by 3 bases, the J end by 6 bases, with 12 bases between. The CDR3 covers 13 residues. The DNA of the CDR3 is TGTGCCAGCAGTTTGCTCCGGGAAAGCGAGCAGTACTTC. This gives the protein CASSLLRESEQYF.

This clonotype showed up many times. This chain joins TRBV27 and TRBJ1-1; D is ambiguous. The CDR3 has 14 residues. V was shortened by 6 bases and J by 4 bases, with 15 bases between the two germline ends. Germline V gene data show CDR1 as MNHEY and CDR2 as SMNVEV (reference sequence). The CDR3 region is CASSNARFGTEAFF. DNA for the CDR3: TGTGCCAGCAGCAATGCACGGTTCGGCACTGAAGCTTTCTTT.

This clonotype was seen a few times. CDR3 nucleotides: TGTGCCAGCTCACAGCCGGGACAGGGTCGTCATGGCTACACCTTC. Protein: CASSQPGQGRHGYTF. The chain is built from TRBV18 and TRBJ1-2; 9 bases are shared with TRBD1. The CDR3 has 15 residues. Germline CDR1 reads KGHSH; CDR2 reads LQKENI. V dropped 4 bases and J dropped 6; count of bases not matched to a gene: 9.

There are a few counts of this clonotype. The chain carries TRBV25-1 and TRBJ1-1; D perhaps matches TRBD1 (6 bases). The CDR3 is made up of 11 amino acids. Germline lookup yields CDR1 MGHDK and CDR2 SYGVNS. Deletions cut 3 bases from V and 10 bases from J, with 9 bases between. CDR3 in amino acids: CASSDPGVAFF. The DNA for the CDR3 is TGTGCCAGCAGTGACCCAGGGGTAGCTTTCTTT.

This clonotype was observed a few times. The chain uses TRBV19 and TRBJ1-2; D call uncertain. There are 14 residues in the CDR3. V dropped 5 bases and J dropped 5 bases, with 15 bases sitting between them. The germline V gene has CDR1 LNHDA and CDR2 SQIVND (reference sequence). Here the CDR3 reads CASSDLDEEYGYTF. As DNA, the CDR3 is TGTGCCAGTAGTGATCTGGACGAAGAATATGGCTACACCTTC. Variable domain in full (rest from reference TRBV19 and TRBJ1-2): DGGITQSPKYLFRKEGQNVTLSCEQNLNHDAMYWYRQDPGQGLRLIYYSQIVNDFQKGDIAEGYSVSREKKESFPLTVTSAQKNPTAFYLCASSDLDEEYGYTFGSGTRLTVV.

This chain links TRBV6-1 with TRBJ2-7, with 8 bases identical to TRBD2. With V trimmed by 10 bases and J by 4 bases, 9 bases remained unmatched. Germline assignment: CDR1 MNHNS and CDR2 SASEGT. This CDR3 spans 13 amino acids. The CDR3 here is CATGRAGGYEQYF. CDR3 DNA: TGTGCCACCGGGCGGGCGGGAGGTTACGAGCAGTACTTC.

The rearrangement links TRBV28 to TRBJ1-5, with 7 bases identical to TRBD1. V trimming: 4 bases; J trimming: 4 bases; junction bases outside the gene matches: 10. The length of the CDR3 is 16 residues. Per germline, CDR1 MDHEN and CDR2 SYDVKM. The CDR3 DNA is TGTGCCAGCAGTTCATGGGACAGAGCAAGGAATCAGCCCCAGCATTTT. This translates into CASSSWDRARNQPQHF.

CDR3 DNA: TGTGCCAGCAGCCAAGACGCTAGCCCAATGAACATTCAGTACTTC. This gives the protein CASSQDASPMNIQYF. V and J are TRBV3-1 and TRBJ2-4, with D perhaps TRBD2 (5 bases). With 0 bases removed from V and 7 bases from J, the gap between germline ends came to 13 bases. Per the germline V gene, CDR1 is LGHDT and CDR2 is YNNKEL (reference sequence). CDR3 length: 15 amino acids.

Notes on this clonotype: This may stem from a read error, because a much larger clone lies one nucleotide away. The chain carries TRBV6-5 and TRBJ2-7; D possibly corresponds to TRBD2 (6 bases). Germline values: CDR1 MNHEY, CDR2 SVGAGI. The CDR3 extends over 14 amino acids. CDR3 loop: CTSSYDGSSYEQYF. CDR3 nucleotides: TGTACCAGCAGTTACGACGGGAGCTCCTACGAGCAGTACTTC.

This clonotype was detected many times. The chain recombines TRBV12-3 or TRBV12-4 with TRBJ2-5; D perhaps matches TRBD1 (6 bases). The CDR3 sequence is 18 residues long. V dropped 5 bases and J dropped 0 bases, with 22 bases sitting between them. The CDR3 DNA reads TGTGCCAGCAGTAAAGAACTTAGGACAGAAAGCTACCAAGAGACCCAGTACTTC. It codes for CASSKELRTESYQETQYF.

The rearrangement links TRBV11-2 to TRBJ1-6; D remains ambiguous. The CDR3 sequence is 12 residues long. V was trimmed by 2 bases and J by 9 bases, leaving 5 bases between them. Per germline, CDR1 SGHAT and CDR2 FQNNGV. CDR3 bases: TGTGCCAGCAGCTTAAGTGGTTCACCCCTCCACTTT. Translation gives CASSLSGSPLHF. The whole variable domain, remainder taken from reference TRBV11-2 and TRBJ1-6, is EAGVAQSPRYKIIEKRQSVAFWCNPISGHATLYWYQQILGQGPKLLIQFQNNGVVDDSQLPKDRFSAERLKGVDSTLKIQPAKLEDSAVYLCASSLSGSPLHFGNGTRLTVT.